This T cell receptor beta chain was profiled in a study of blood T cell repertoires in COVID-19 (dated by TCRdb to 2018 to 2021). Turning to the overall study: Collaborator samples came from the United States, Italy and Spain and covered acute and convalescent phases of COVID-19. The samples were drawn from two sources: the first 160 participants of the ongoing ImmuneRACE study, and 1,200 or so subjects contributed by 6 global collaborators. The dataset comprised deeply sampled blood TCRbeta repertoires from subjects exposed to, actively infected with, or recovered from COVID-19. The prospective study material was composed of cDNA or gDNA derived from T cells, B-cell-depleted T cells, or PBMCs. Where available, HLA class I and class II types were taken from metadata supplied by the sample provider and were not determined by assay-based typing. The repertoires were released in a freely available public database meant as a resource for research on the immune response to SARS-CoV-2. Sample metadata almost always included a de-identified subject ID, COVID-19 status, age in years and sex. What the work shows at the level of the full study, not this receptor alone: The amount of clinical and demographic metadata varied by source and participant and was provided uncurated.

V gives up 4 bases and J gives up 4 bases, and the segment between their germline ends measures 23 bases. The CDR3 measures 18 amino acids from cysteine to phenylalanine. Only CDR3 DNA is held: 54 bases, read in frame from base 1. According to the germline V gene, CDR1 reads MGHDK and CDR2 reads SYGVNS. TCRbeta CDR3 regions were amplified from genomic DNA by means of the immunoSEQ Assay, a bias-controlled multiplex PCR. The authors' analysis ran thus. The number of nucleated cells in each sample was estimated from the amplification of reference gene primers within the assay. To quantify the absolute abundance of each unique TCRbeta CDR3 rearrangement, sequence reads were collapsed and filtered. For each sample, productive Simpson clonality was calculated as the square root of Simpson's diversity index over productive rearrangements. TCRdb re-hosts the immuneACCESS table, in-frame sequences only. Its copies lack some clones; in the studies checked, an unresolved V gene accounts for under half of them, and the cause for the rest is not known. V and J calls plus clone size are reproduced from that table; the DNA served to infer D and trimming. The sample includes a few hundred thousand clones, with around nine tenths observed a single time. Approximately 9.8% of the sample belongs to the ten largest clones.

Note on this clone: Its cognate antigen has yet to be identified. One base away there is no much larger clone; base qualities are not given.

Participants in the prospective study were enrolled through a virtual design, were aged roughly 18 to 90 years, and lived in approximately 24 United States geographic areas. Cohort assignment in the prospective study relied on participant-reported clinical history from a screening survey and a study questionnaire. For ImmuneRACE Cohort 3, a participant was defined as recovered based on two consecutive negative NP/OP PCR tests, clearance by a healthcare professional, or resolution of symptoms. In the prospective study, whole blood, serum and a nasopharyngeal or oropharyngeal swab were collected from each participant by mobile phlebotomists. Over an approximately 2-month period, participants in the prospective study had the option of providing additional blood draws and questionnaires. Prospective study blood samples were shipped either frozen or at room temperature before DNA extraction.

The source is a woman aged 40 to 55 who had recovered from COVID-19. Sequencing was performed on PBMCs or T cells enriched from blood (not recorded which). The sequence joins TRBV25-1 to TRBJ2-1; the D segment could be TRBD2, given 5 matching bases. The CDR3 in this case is CASSGVQRPPSRYNEQFF. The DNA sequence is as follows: TGTGCCAGCAGTGGGGTCCAGCGGCCGCCTTCCCGTTACAATGAGCAGTTCTTC. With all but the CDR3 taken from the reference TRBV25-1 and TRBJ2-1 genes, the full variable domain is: EADIYQTPRYLVIGTGKKITLECSQTMGHDKMYWYQQDPGMELHLIHYSYGVNSTEKGDLSSESTVSRIRTEHFPLTLESARPSHTSQYLCASSGVQRPPSRYNEQFFGPGTRLTVL.